The entry below gives a single TCR beta chain sequence along with its context. In this sample, this clonotype turned up many times. Its antigen remains unidentified. No base quality values were provided; no much bigger clone lies one nucleotide off. Receptor amplification or capture employed RACE. The reads were generated on a NextSeq 500. During library preparation, unique molecular identifiers were attached to individual cDNA molecules so that TCRs could be counted quantitatively and reproducibly. On the authors' methods: Samples had a median of roughly 98,000 TCRs, with a range from 23,224 to 690,600. The Decombinator software suite was used to annotate the V, J and CDR3 of the TCR reads. To make PS versus PT1 abundance plots, every sample was subsampled to the same number of TCRs (28,000). Expanded TCRs were defined as absent before sensitization and observed at least eight times at the 2-week time point. TCRdb redid the processing of the public reads, applying fastp at Q25 and MiXCR, and retained in-frame beta chains. One record per CDR3 amino acid sequence lists the most common genes and DNA. TCRdb's processing, not the study's, gives the V and J calls here. For this sample there are 40,000 or so distinct CDR3 sequences; 9% to 15% appear just once. Roughly 2% of the sample is taken by the ten largest.

The data are from a study of human T cells and chemical hapten exposure (dated by TCRdb to the early 2020s). A note on the overall study: For sensitization, 2% DPC in acetone was applied to an approximately 2 cm by approximately 2 cm area of upper inner arm skin. Blood samples were taken from patients before sensitization (week 0) and at 2, 6 and about 24 weeks after DPC sensitization. Libraries were pooled for sequencing, and variation in per-sample TCR yields was attributed mainly to small differences in library volumes within the pool. The study tracked peripheral blood TCR repertoire changes in vivo during primary and secondary sensitization to the hapten diphenylcyclopropenone (DPC) in alopecia patients. From each blood RNA sample, both TCR alpha and TCR beta chains were sequenced. Alopecia areata with under or over 50% scalp involvement, alopecia totalis and alopecia universalis were represented in the patient cohort, which was mostly female. Patch testing on the upper back used Finn chambers containing 0.01% DPC, with scoring done after 6 days according to International Contact Dermatitis Research Group standards. Patients additionally received weekly therapeutic DPC doses to the scalp throughout the approximately 25-week study period. Blood for TCR sequencing was provided by twenty-nine alopecia patients at one to four time points (pre-sensitization, 2, 6 and 24 weeks).

This specimen's time point label, per the study, means: pre-sensitization, week 0. Reading the label with the study, this specimen's treatment or condition is: therapeutic diphenylcyclopropenone sensitization with weekly scalp DPC. Total RNA was isolated from unfractionated whole blood collected in Tempus Blood RNA tubes. Blood at each patch-test visit was drawn before the patch test was applied. Patients were eligible if aged 18 to 70, diagnosed with alopecia and judged suitable for DPC therapy, and pregnant patients were excluded. The paper as a whole reports these results and caveats: Because every patient had alopecia, a presumed autoimmune disease, the patients' immune response might differ from that of healthy individuals. Significantly more large CDR3 similarity clusters were formed by expanded TCRs than by pre-sensitization or healthy control sets, consistent with antigen-driven responses. Repeated subsampling changed both the strength of the expansion versus patch-test correlation and the threshold at which the correlation became significant. Patch test score correlated positively with the number of PT1 expanded TCRs, reaching significance at thresholds 8, 16 and 32 but not at 4. The number of TCRs above 1 in 1000 frequency did not change with DPC sensitization; there was no evidence of global repertoire structure alterations.

This material consisted of whole blood, taken in connection with sensitization to the hapten diphenylcyclopropenone (DPC). The sequence came from a woman aged 40 to 50 with alopecia areata. Some clones in this sample may be carry-over from other donors' samples.

Read as DNA, the sequence is TGTGCCAGCAGCTTAGCCGGGCATCAGCCCCAGCATTTT. Its coded protein is CASSLAGHQPQHF. Recombination linked TRBV7-8 to TRBJ1-5, with the D gene not clear enough to name. Inclusive of the bounding cysteine and phenylalanine, the CDR3 is 13 residues long. Of the read, only the CDR3 DNA is kept; its 39 bases are in frame from base 1. V gives up 0 bases and J gives up 5 bases, and the segment between their germline ends measures 5 bases. From a lookup of the germline V gene, CDR1 and CDR2 are SGHVS and FQNEAQ.